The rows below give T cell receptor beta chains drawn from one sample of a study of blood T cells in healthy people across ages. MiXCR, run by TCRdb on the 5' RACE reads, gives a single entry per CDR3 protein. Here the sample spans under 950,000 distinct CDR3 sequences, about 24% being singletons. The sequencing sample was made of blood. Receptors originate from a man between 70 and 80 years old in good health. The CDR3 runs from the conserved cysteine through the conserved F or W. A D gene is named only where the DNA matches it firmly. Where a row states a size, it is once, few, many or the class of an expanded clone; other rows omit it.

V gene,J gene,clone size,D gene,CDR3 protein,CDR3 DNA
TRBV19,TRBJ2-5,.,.,CASKPRGEETQYF,TGTGCCTCAAAGCCCCGAGGGGAAGAGACCCAGTACTTC
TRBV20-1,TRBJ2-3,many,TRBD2,CSAPPAGGRTDTQYF,TGCAGTGCACCACCCGCGGGAGGGCGTACAGATACGCAGTATTTT
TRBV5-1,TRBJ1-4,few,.,CASSGTGTLNEKLFF,TGCGCCAGCAGCGGCACAGGGACGCTTAATGAAAAACTGTTTTTT
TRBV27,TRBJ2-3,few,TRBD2,CASGEPGRLAGITTDTQYF,TGTGCCAGCGGAGAACCTGGTCGATTAGCGGGAATAACAACAGATACGCAGTATTTT
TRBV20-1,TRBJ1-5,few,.,CSARDVDRRPQHF,TGCAGTGCTAGAGATGTGGATCGCCGGCCCCAGCATTTT
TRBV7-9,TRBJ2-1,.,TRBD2,CASSVGLAGPYNEQFF,TGTGCCAGCAGCGTGGGACTAGCGGGGCCCTACAATGAGCAGTTCTTC
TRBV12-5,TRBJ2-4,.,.,CASGPRGGENIQYF,TGTGCTAGTGGTCCGAGGGGGGGAGAAAACATTCAGTACTTC
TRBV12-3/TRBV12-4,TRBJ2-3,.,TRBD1,CASTAGTVGLDTQYF,TGTGCCAGCACTGCCGGGACAGTGGGGTTGGATACGCAGTATTTT
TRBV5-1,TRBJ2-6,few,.,CASSPFADVLTF,TGCGCCAGCAGCCCCTTCGCAGACGTCCTGACTTTC
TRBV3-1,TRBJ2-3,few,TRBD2,CASSQNRGVGGDTQYF,TGTGCCAGCAGCCAAAATCGGGGGGTAGGAGGAGATACGCAGTATTTT
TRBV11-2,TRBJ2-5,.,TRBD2,CASSSRGAGGHWAPSEAQYF,TGTGCCAGTTCATCTCGGGGAGCGGGAGGGCACTGGGCGCCTTCTGAGGCCCAGTACTTC
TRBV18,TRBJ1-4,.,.,CASSSQQAGPNNEKLFF,TGTGCCAGCTCTTCTCAGCAGGCAGGACCAAATAATGAAAAACTGTTTTTT
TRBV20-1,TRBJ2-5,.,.,CSAPRAGLIEEQYF,TGCAGTGCCCCGAGGGCAGGGTTGATTGAAGAGCAGTACTTC
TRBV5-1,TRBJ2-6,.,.,CASSLVPAGANVLTF,TGCGCCAGCAGCTTGGTTCCCGCTGGGGCCAACGTCCTGACTTTC
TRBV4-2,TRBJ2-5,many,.,CASSRNEQETQYF,TGTGCCAGCAGTCGGAACGAACAAGAGACCCAGTACTTC
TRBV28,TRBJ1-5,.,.,CASSRTPYSNQPQHF,TGTGCCAGCAGCAGGACACCGTATAGCAATCAGCCCCAGCATTTT
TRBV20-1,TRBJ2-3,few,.,CSARDLLSGSTDTQYF,TGCAGTGCTAGAGATCTCCTCAGCGGGAGCACAGATACGCAGTATTTT
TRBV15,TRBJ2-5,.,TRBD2,CATSRDRAGEGETQYF,TGTGCCACCAGCAGAGATCGAGCGGGAGAGGGTGAGACCCAGTACTTC
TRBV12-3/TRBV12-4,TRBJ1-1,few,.,CASSDQVGTEAFF,TGTGCCAGCAGTGACCAGGTCGGAACTGAAGCTTTCTTT
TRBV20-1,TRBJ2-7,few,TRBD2,CSARQSGGRYEQYF,TGCAGTGCTAGACAAAGCGGGGGCAGGTACGAGCAGTACTTC
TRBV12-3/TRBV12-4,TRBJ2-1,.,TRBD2,CASSFAGEYRNEQFF,TGTGCCAGCAGTTTTGCGGGAGAATACCGCAATGAGCAGTTCTTC
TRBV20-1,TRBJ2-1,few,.,CSATLHRQGGSYNEQFF,TGCAGTGCCACCCTTCATCGACAGGGAGGCTCCTACAATGAGCAGTTCTTC
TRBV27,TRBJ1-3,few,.,CASSGQYGNTIYF,TGTGCCAGCAGTGGACAGTATGGAAACACCATATATTTT
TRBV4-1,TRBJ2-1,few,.,CASSHTERSLYNEQFF,TGCGCCAGCAGCCATACAGAAAGGTCTCTATACAATGAGCAGTTCTTC
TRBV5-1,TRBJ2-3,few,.,CASSHRDSHYTDTQYF,TGCGCCAGCAGCCACCGGGACTCGCACTACACAGATACGCAGTATTTT
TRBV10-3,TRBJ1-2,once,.,CAISEGKGSHGYTF,TGTGCCATCAGTGAGGGGAAGGGATCTCATGGCTACACCTTC
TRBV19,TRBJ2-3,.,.,CASSTRERGFTDTQYF,TGTGCCAGTAGTACCCGAGAGAGGGGGTTCACAGATACGCAGTATTTT
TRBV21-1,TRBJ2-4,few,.,CASTADIQNIQYF,TGTGCCAGCACGGCAGACATACAAAACATTCAGTACTTC
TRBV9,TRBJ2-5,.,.,CASSGRDQMETQYF,TGTGCCAGCAGCGGAAGGGACCAGATGGAGACCCAGTACTTC
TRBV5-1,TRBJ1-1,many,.,CASSLVRGANTEAFF,TGCGCCAGCAGCTTGGTCCGGGGTGCGAACACTGAAGCTTTCTTT
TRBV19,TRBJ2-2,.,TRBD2,CASRTGGANTGELFF,TGTGCCAGTAGAACCGGGGGGGCGAACACCGGGGAGCTGTTTTTT
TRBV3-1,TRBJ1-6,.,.,CASSQVSGGSPLHF,TGTGCCAGCAGCCAAGTCAGTGGTGGTTCACCCCTCCACTTT
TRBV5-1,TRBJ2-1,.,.,CASRPTSNEQFF,TGCGCCAGCCGCCCGACTAGCAATGAGCAGTTCTTC
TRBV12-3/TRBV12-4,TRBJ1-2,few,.,CASSLRRVGYTF,TGTGCCAGCAGTTTACGCAGGGTAGGCTACACCTTC
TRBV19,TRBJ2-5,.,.,CASSIGQANQETQYF,TGTGCCAGTAGTATAGGACAGGCCAACCAAGAGACCCAGTACTTC
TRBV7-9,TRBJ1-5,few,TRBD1,CASSLGEGTGGRNQPQHF,TGTGCCAGCAGCTTAGGGGAGGGGACAGGGGGTCGCAATCAGCCCCAGCATTTT
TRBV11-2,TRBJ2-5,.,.,CASSLDLLETQYF,TGTGCCAGCAGCTTAGATCTGTTGGAGACCCAGTACTTC
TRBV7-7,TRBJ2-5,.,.,CASSSRASNQETQYF,TGTGCCAGCAGCTCTCGGGCCTCAAATCAAGAGACCCAGTACTTC